This T cell receptor beta chain appears in the sequencing data of a study of T cell repertoires in cytomegalovirus infection. Whole-study findings and limits: Based on cumulative public TCR beta family frequency, carriers of CMV plus the relevant HLA were identified.

With regard to this clonotype: The antigen remains undetermined.

TCRdb independently ran MiXCR on the reads; one entry per CDR3 protein. The data contain hundreds of thousands of distinct CDR3 sequences, 20% to 25% of them seen just once; the ten biggest clones take up around 7.6%. This CDR3 contains 17 residues. Per germline, CDR1 MNHEY and CDR2 SVGAGI. V was pared by 0 bases and J by 8 bases, with 17 bases between. The sequenced sample consisted of CD8+ T cells from PBMCs. The chain has TRBV6-5 and TRBJ1-6, with TRBD1 as a possible D gene (6 bases). The clonotype originates from a human donor in good health (CMV status not recorded). Some clones in this sample may be carry-over from other donors' samples. The CDR3 DNA is TGTGCCAGCAGTTACTCGGACTTGAAGGGGGAAGATTCACCCCTCCACTTT. Translating gives CASSYSDLKGEDSPLHF.